This T cell receptor beta chain appears in the sequencing data of a study of blood T cell repertoires in COVID-19. This CDR3 has 15 residues. V was trimmed by 8 bases and J by 6 bases, leaving 22 bases between them. The table came from immunoSEQ multiplex PCR; TCRdb's copy has only in-frame clones and leaves some out. The table lists about 190,000 clones, approximately 90% of them singletons. The TCR was taken from a man aged 35 to 55 with active or convalescent COVID-19. This chain links TRBV23-1 with TRBJ1-2; D uncertain. TRBV23-1 is an ORF for which the function is uncertain. The sequenced material came from peripheral blood. The CDR3 protein is CASSSRGGRSDGYTF. The CDR3 DNA is TGCGCCAGCTCTAGTCGTGGTGGGAGGAGTGATGGCTACACCTTC.